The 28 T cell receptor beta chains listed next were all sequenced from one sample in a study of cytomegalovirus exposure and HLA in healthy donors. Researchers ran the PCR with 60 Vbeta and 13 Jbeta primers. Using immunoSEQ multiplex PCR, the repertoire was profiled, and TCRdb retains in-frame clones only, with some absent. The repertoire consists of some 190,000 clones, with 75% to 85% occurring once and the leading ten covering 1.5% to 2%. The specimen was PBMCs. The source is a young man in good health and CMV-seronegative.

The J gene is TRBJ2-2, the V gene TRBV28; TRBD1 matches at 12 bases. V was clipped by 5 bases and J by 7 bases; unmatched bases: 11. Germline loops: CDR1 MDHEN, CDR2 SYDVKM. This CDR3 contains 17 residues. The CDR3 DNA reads TGTGCCAGCAGTCTCGCTCCGGGACAGGGGGCGATCGGGGAGCTGTTTTTT. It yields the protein CASSLAPGQGAIGELFF.

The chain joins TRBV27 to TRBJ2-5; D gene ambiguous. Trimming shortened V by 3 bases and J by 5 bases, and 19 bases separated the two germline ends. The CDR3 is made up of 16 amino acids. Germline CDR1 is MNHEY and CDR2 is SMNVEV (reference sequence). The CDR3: CASSFLSGPQRETQYF. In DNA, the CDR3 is TGTGCCAGCAGTTTCCTCTCAGGCCCGCAACGGGAGACCCAGTACTTC.

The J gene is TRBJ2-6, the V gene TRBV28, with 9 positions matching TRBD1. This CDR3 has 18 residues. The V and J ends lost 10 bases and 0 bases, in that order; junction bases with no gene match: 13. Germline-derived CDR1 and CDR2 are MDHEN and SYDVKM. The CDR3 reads CATHHRDRVASGANVLTF. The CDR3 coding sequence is TGTGCCACCCATCATCGGGACAGGGTGGCCTCTGGGGCCAACGTCCTGACTTTC.

CDR3 sequence reads: CASSRRGDYEQYF. The CDR3 DNA reads as TGTGCCAGCAGTCGAAGGGGGGACTACGAGCAGTACTTC. This chain connects TRBV6-5 to TRBJ2-5, with D perhaps matching TRBD1 or TRBD2 (6 bases each). Gene TRBJ2-7 matches the end of the DNA better, so the J call may be wrong. Per germline, CDR1 MNHEY and CDR2 SVGAGI. This CDR3 region has 13 residues.

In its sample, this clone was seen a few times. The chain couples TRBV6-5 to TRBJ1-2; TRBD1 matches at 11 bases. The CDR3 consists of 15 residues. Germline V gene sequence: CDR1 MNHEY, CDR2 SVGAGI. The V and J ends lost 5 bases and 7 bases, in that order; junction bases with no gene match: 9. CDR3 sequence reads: CASSNPGQGVGGYTF. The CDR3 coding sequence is TGTGCCAGCAGTAATCCGGGACAGGGGGTCGGTGGCTACACCTTC.

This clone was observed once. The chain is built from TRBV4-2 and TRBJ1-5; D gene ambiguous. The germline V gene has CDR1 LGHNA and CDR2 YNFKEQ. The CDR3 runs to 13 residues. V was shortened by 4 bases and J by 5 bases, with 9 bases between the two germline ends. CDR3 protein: CASSPDTHQPQHF. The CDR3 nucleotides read TGTGCCAGCAGCCCTGACACCCATCAGCCCCAGCATTTT.

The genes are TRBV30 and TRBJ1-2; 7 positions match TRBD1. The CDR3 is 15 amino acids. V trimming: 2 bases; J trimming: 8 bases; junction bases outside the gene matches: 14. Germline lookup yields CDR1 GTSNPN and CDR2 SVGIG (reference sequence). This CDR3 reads CAWSFRKTGPRGYTF. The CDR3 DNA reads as TGTGCCTGGAGTTTCCGTAAGACAGGGCCAAGGGGCTACACCTTC.

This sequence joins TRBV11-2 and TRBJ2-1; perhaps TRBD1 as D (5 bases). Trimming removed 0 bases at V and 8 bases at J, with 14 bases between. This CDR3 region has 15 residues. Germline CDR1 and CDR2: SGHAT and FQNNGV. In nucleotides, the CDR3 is TGTGCCAGCAGCTTAGAAGGGGTCTCGGGCGATGAGCAGTTCTTC. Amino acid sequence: CASSLEGVSGDEQFF.

CDR3 amino acids: CASSLAGVNSPLHF. CDR3 nucleotide sequence: TGTGCCAGCAGCTTGGCAGGGGTTAATTCACCCCTCCACTTT. The chain has TRBV5-4 and TRBJ1-6; a weak D match, TRBD1 (6 bases). Per the germline V gene, CDR1 is SGHNT and CDR2 is YYREEE (reference sequence). The length of the CDR3 is 14 residues. Between the trimmed V and J ends, which lost 0 bases and 6 bases, there was a span of 7 bases.

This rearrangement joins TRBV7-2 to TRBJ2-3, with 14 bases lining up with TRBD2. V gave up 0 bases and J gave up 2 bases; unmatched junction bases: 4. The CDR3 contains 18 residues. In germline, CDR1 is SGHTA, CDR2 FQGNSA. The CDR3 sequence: CASSLAGLAGGVTDTQYF. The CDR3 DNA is TGTGCCAGCAGCTTAGCTGGACTAGCGGGAGGCGTCACAGATACGCAGTATTTT.

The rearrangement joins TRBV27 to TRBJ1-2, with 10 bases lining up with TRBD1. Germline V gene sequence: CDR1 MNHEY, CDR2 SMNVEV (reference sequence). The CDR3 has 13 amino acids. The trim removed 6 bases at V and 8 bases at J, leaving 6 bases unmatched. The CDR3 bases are TGTGCCAGCAGCCCCGACAGGGGGCAAGGCTACACCTTC. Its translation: CASSPDRGQGYTF.

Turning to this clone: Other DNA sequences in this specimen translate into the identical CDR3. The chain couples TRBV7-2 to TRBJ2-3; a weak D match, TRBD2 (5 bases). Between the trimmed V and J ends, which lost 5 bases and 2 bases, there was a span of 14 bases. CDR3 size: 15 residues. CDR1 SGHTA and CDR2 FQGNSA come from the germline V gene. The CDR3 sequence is CASSLAGRHTDTQYF. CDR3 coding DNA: TGTGCCAGCAGCCTGGCGGGCAGACACACAGATACGCAGTATTTT.

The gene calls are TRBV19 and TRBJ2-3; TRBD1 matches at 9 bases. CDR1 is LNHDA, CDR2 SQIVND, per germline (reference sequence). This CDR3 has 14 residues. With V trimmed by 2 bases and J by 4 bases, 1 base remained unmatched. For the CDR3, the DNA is TGTGCCAGTAGTATAAGGGACAGGGCAGATACGCAGTATTTT. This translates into CASSIRDRADTQYF.

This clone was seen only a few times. The CDR3 is CASSTADTQYF. For the CDR3, the DNA is TGTGCCAGCTCTACAGCAGATACGCAGTATTTT. The V call is TRBV7-9, the J call TRBJ2-3; D unresolved. Trimming left V 8 bases short and J 4 bases short, with 7 bases between. The CDR3 totals 11 residues. Germline V CDR1 and CDR2: SEHNR, FQNEAQ (reference sequence).

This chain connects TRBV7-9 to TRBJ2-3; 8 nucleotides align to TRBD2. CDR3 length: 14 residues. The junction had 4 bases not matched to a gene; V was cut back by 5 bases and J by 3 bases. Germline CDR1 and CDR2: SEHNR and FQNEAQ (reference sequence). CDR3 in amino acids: CASSRGGRTDTQYF. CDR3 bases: TGTGCCAGCAGCCGGGGGGGTAGGACAGATACGCAGTATTTT.

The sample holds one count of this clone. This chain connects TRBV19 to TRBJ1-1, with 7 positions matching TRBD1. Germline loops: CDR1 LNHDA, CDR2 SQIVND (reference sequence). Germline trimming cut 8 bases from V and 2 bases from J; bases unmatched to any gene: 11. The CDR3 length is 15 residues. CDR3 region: CASVAPGQINTEAFF. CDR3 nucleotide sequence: TGTGCCAGTGTCGCCCCGGGACAGATTAACACTGAAGCTTTCTTT.

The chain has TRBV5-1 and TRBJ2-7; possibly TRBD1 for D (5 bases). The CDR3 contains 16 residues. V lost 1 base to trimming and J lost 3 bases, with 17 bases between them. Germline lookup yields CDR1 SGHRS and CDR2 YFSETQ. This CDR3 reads CASSLKNQGELYEQYF. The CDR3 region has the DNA TGCGCCAGCAGCTTGAAAAACCAGGGCGAACTCTACGAGCAGTACTTC.

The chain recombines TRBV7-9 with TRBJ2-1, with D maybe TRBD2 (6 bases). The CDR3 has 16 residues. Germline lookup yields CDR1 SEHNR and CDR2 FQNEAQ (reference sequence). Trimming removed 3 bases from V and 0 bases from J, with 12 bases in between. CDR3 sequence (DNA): TGTGCCAGCAGCTTGTTAGCGGTGAGCTCCTACAATGAGCAGTTCTTC. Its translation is CASSLLAVSSYNEQFF.

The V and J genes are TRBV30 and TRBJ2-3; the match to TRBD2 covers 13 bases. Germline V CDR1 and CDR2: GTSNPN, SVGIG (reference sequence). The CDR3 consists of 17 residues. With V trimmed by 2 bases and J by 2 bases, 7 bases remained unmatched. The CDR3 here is CAWSLRTSGGHTDTQYF. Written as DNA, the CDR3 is TGTGCCTGGAGTTTACGGACTAGCGGGGGACACACAGATACGCAGTATTTT.

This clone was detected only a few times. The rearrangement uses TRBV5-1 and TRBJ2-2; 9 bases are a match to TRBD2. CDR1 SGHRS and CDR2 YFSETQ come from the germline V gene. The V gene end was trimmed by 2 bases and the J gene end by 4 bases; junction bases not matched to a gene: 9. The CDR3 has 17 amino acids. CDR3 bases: TGCGCCAGCAGCTTCCCGGCGGGGGGGGATGGCACCGGGGAGCTGTTTTTT. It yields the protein CASSFPAGGDGTGELFF.

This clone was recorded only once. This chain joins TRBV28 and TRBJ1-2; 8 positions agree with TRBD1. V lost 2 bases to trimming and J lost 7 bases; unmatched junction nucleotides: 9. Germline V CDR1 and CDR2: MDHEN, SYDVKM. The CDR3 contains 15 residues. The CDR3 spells CASSLADRDDGGYTF. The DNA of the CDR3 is TGTGCCAGCAGTTTAGCGGACAGGGACGATGGTGGCTACACCTTC.

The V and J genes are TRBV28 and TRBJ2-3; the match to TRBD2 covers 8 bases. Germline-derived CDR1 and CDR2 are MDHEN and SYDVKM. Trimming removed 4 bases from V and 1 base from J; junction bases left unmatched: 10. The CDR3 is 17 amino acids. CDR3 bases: TGTGCCAGCAGTTGGTTCGGAGAACTAGCGGGCACAGATACGCAGTATTTT. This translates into CASSWFGELAGTDTQYF.

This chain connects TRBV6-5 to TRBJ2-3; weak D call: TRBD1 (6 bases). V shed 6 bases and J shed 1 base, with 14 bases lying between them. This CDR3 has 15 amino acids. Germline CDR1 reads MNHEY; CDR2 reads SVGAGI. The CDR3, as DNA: TGTGCCAGCAGCCTACAGGGAACGGGCACAGATACGCAGTATTTT. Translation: CASSLQGTGTDTQYF.

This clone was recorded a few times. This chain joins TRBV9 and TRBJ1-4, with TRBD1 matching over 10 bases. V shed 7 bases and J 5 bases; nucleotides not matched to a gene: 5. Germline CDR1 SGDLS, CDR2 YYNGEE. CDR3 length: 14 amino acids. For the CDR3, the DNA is TGTGCCAGCTCCCCGGACAGGGGGAATGAAAAACTGTTTTTT. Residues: CASSPDRGNEKLFF.

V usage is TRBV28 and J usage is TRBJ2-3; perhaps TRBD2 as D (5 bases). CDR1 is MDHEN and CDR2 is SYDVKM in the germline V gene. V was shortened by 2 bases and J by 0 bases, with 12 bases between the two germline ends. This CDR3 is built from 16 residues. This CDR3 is CASSLGIRGSTDTQYF. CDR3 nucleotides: TGTGCCAGCAGTTTAGGTATACGCGGGAGCACAGATACGCAGTATTTT.

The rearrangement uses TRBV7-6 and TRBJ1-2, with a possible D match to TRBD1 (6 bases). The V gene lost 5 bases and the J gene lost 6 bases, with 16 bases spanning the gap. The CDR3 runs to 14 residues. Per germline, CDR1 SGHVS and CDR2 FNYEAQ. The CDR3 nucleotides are TGTGCCAGCAGCAGGGGGTCTAATAGCCATGGCTACACCTTC. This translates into CASSRGSNSHGYTF.

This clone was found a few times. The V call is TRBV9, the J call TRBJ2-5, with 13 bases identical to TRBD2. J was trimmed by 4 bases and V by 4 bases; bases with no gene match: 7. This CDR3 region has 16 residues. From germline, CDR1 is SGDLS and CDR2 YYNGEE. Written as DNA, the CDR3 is TGTGCCAGCAGCCCCCTCGGGACTAGCGGGATAGAGACCCAGTACTTC. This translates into CASSPLGTSGIETQYF.

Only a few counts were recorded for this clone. The CDR3 loop reads CASIGWGRTGTYGYTF. The CDR3 bases are TGTGCCAGTATCGGGTGGGGCCGGACAGGGACCTATGGCTACACCTTC. This chain links TRBV19 with TRBJ1-2; 8 bases line up with TRBD1. CDR1 and CDR2 from the germline V gene are LNHDA and SQIVND (reference sequence). The CDR3 is made up of 16 amino acids. V was clipped by 7 bases and J by 4 bases; unmatched bases: 14.